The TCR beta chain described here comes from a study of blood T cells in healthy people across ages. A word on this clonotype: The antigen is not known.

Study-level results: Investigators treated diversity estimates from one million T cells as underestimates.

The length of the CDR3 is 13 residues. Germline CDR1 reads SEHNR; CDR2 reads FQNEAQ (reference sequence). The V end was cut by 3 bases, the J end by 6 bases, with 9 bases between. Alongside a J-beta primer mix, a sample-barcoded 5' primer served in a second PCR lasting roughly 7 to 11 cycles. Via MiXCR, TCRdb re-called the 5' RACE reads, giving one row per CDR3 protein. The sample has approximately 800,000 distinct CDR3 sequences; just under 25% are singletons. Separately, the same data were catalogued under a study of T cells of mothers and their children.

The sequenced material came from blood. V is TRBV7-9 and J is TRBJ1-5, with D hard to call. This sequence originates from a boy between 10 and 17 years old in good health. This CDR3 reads CASSFARTQPQHF. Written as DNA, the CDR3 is TGTGCCAGCAGCTTTGCCCGCACTCAGCCCCAGCATTTT.